Presented here are 25 T cell receptor beta chains from one specimen sequenced in a study of OX40 agonist ivuxolimab in advanced cancers. Measured with immunoSEQ multiplex PCR; TCRdb has only the in-frame clones, and not every one. The sample yields about 46,000 clones, 90% to 95% seen once. The material sequenced was CD4+ or CD8+ T cells sorted from blood, taken in a trial of the OX40 agonist ivuxolimab. Receptors were obtained from an adult with an advanced solid tumor such as melanoma, head and neck, liver or kidney cancer.

The rearrangement joins TRBV7-2 to TRBJ1-1; maybe TRBD1 (6 bases). Per germline, CDR1 SGHTA and CDR2 FQGNSA. V lost 0 bases to trimming and J lost 0 bases, with 17 bases between them. The CDR3 sequence is 18 residues long. The CDR3 bases are TGTGCCAGCAGCTTAGCGGACAGACTGGCACTGGTGAACACTGAAGCTTTCTTT. This sequence encodes CASSLADRLALVNTEAFF. Full variable domain (missing parts from reference TRBV7-2 and TRBJ1-1): GAGVSQSPSNKVTEKGKDVELRCDPISGHTALYWYRQSLGQGLEFLIYFQGNSAPDKSGLPSDRFSAERTGGSVSTLTIQRTQQEDSAVYLCASSLADRLALVNTEAFFGQGTRLTVV.

The chain combines TRBV11-2 with TRBJ2-7; perhaps TRBD1 as D (6 bases). Germline loops: CDR1 SGHAT, CDR2 FQNNGV. V was pared by 5 bases and J by 2 bases, with 13 bases between. The CDR3 sequence is 14 residues long. DNA for the CDR3: TGTGCCAGCAGCGCTGCTACAGGGCCCTACGAGCAGTACGTC. It translates to CASSAATGPYEQYV.

The genes are TRBV28 and TRBJ1-2; D is undetermined. The germline CDR1 and CDR2 sequences are MDHEN and SYDVKM. This CDR3 has 13 residues. Trimming removed 1 base at V and 5 bases at J, with 8 bases between. CDR3 nucleotides: TGTGCCAGCAGTTTATCAAGTGGATATGGCTACACCTTC. Protein product: CASSLSSGYGYTF.

This chain uses TRBV7-9 with TRBJ2-7, with 9 nucleotides matching TRBD1. CDR1 and CDR2 (germline): SEHNR, FQNEAQ (reference sequence). The CDR3 spans 15 residues. V gave up 3 bases and J gave up 0 bases; unmatched junction bases: 3. The CDR3 DNA reads TGTGCCAGCAGCTTGGGGACAGGGCCCTCCTACGAGCAGTACTTC. Translated: CASSLGTGPSYEQYF. Supplemented by reference TRBV7-9 and TRBJ2-7, the full variable domain reads DTGVSQNPRHKITKRGQNVTFRCDPISEHNRLYWYRQTLGQGPEFLTYFQNEAQLEKSRLLSDRFSAERPKGSFSTLEIQRTEQGDSAMYLCASSLGTGPSYEQYFGPGTRLTVT.

The chain has TRBV6-4 and TRBJ2-6; D remains unclear. In germline, CDR1 is MRHNA, CDR2 SNTAGT. CDR3 size: 16 residues. The V end was cut by 0 bases, the J end by 0 bases, with 6 bases between. CDR3 amino acids: CASSDSTASGANVLTF. CDR3 nucleotide sequence: TGTGCCAGCAGTGACTCCACGGCCTCTGGGGCCAACGTCCTGACTTTC.

The rearrangement joins TRBV19 to TRBJ1-3; D not resolved. V gave up 3 bases and J gave up 0 bases, with 15 bases separating them. The CDR3 runs to 17 residues. Per the germline V gene, CDR1 is LNHDA and CDR2 is SQIVND (reference sequence). CDR3 residues: CASSIIGRMSSGNTIYF. The CDR3 nucleotides read TGTGCCAGTAGTATCATCGGCAGGATGAGCTCTGGAAACACCATATATTTT.

A few counts support this clone. V is TRBV28 and J is TRBJ2-1; 7 positions match TRBD1. The V gene end was trimmed by 7 bases and the J gene end by 2 bases; junction bases not matched to a gene: 8. The CDR3 is made up of 15 amino acids. Germline loops: CDR1 MDHEN, CDR2 SYDVKM. CDR3 DNA: TGTGCCAGCACCGATGGACAGGCAACCTACAATGAGCAGTTCTTC. Protein sequence: CASTDGQATYNEQFF. Full variable domain (missing parts from reference TRBV28 and TRBJ2-1): DVKVTQSSRYLVKRTGEKVFLECVQDMDHENMFWYRQDPGLGLRLIYFSYDVKMKEKGDIPEGYSVSREKKERFSLILESASTNQTSMYLCASTDGQATYNEQFFGPGTRLTVL.

V usage is TRBV7-2 and J usage is TRBJ1-2; 7 bases fit TRBD1. The CDR3 is 13 residues long. Per germline, CDR1 SGHTA and CDR2 FQGNSA. Trimming cost V 6 bases and J 4 bases; bases outside gene matches: 5. The CDR3 DNA is TGTGCCAGCAGGAGGGGACAGCTCTATGGCTACACCTTC. This gives the protein CASRRGQLYGYTF. Full variable domain (missing parts from reference TRBV7-2 and TRBJ1-2): GAGVSQSPSNKVTEKGKDVELRCDPISGHTALYWYRQSLGQGLEFLIYFQGNSAPDKSGLPSDRFSAERTGGSVSTLTIQRTQQEDSAVYLCASRRGQLYGYTFGSGTRLTVV.

This chain connects TRBV9 to TRBJ2-7; 7 nucleotides line up with TRBD2. This CDR3 has 13 amino acids. V lost 0 bases to trimming and J lost 6 bases; unmatched junction nucleotides: 3. Germline lookup yields CDR1 SGDLS and CDR2 YYNGEE. CDR3: CASSVGGTTEQYF. CDR3 DNA: TGTGCCAGCAGCGTAGGAGGGACTACCGAGCAGTACTTC.

This clone was seen more than once but under ten times. The J gene is TRBJ2-1, the V gene TRBV6-5; D remains ambiguous. The germline V gene has CDR1 MNHEY and CDR2 SVGAGI. Trimming removed 4 bases from V and 2 bases from J, with 9 bases in between. This CDR3 region has 14 residues. The CDR3 protein is CASSLSDTYNEQFF. CDR3 in DNA: TGTGCCAGCAGTTTATCAGACACCTACAATGAGCAGTTCTTC.

This chain links TRBV7-9 with TRBJ2-7; D uncertain. V lost 2 bases and J lost 3, with 11 bases in between. In germline, CDR1 is SEHNR, CDR2 FQNEAQ (reference sequence). The CDR3 runs to 14 residues. The CDR3 DNA sequence: TGTGCCAGCAGCTTATGGTCTGGAAACTACGAGCAGTACTTC. This gives the protein CASSLWSGNYEQYF.

The rearrangement links TRBV11-2 to TRBJ2-3, with D possibly TRBD2 on 6 matching bases. Looked up from germline, CDR1 is SGHAT and CDR2 is FQNNGV. This CDR3 is 15 amino acids long. Trimming took off 2 bases at V and 4 bases at J, with 13 bases between the two ends. The CDR3 DNA sequence: TGTGCCAGCAGCTTATCGTCGGGAGATGCAGATACGCAGTATTTT. Protein product: CASSLSSGDADTQYF.

This clone appeared once. The rearrangement links TRBV27 to TRBJ2-3, with TRBD2 identical over 13 bases. This CDR3 is 20 amino acids long. The germline V gene has CDR1 MNHEY and CDR2 SMNVEV (reference sequence). J was trimmed by 2 bases and V by 7 bases; bases with no gene match: 18. CDR3 sequence: CASTGPGLAGPILFTDTQYF. The CDR3 nucleotides are TGTGCCAGCACGGGGCCGGGACTAGCGGGACCAATACTATTCACAGATACGCAGTATTTT.

This chain's CDR3 is CASSESDYSSYNEQFF. The CDR3 DNA is TGTGCCAGCAGTGAATCTGACTACTCCTCCTACAATGAGCAGTTCTTC. The chain has TRBV25-1 and TRBJ2-1, with D possibly TRBD2 on 5 matching bases. The CDR3 runs to 16 residues. Per the germline V gene, CDR1 is MGHDK and CDR2 is SYGVNS. V lost 1 base and J 0 bases, leaving 10 bases between the germline ends.

This clone came up a few times. The CDR3 spells CASRPQYSNQPQHF. In DNA form, the CDR3 reads TGTGCCAGCAGGCCCCAATATAGCAATCAGCCCCAGCATTTT. The chain is built from TRBV6-5 and TRBJ1-5; D ambiguous. The CDR3 contains 14 residues. Germline V gene data show CDR1 as MNHEY and CDR2 as SVGAGI. The V end lost 6 bases, the J end lost 0 bases, and 9 bases lay between the germline ends.

The V call is TRBV27, the J call TRBJ1-1; 7 positions match TRBD1. The germline gives CDR1 MNHEY, CDR2 SMNVEV (reference sequence). The CDR3 runs to 12 residues. V gave up 10 bases and J gave up 2 bases; unmatched junction bases: 4. The CDR3 spells CATRQGNTEAFF. CDR3 bases: TGTGCCACCCGACAGGGAAACACTGAAGCTTTCTTT.

The V and J genes are TRBV19 and TRBJ1-1; D unresolved. V lost 3 bases and J 1 base, leaving 6 bases between the germline ends. Germline V gene sequence: CDR1 LNHDA, CDR2 SQIVND (reference sequence). The CDR3 extends over 13 amino acids. The CDR3 loop is CASSIGENTEAFF. CDR3 sequence (DNA): TGTGCCAGTAGTATCGGAGAGAACACTGAAGCTTTCTTT.

CDR3 protein: CASSVGQGKGYTF. The CDR3 DNA reads as TGTGCCAGCAGCGTAGGACAGGGGAAGGGCTACACCTTC. J is TRBJ1-2 and V is TRBV9; 8 bases align to TRBD1. CDR3 length: 13 residues. CDR1 and CDR2 (germline): SGDLS, YYNGEE. The V gene end was trimmed by 0 bases and the J gene end by 8 bases; junction bases not matched to a gene: 3. The whole variable domain, remainder taken from reference TRBV9 and TRBJ1-2, is DSGVTQTPKHLITATGQRVTLRCSPRSGDLSVYWYQQSLDQGLQFLIQYYNGEERAKGNILERFSAQQFPDLHSELNLSSLELGDSALYFCASSVGQGKGYTFGSGTRLTVV.

The chain links TRBV30 to TRBJ2-3; tentatively, D is TRBD2 (6 bases). V was pared by 0 bases and J by 4 bases, with 8 bases between. The germline V gene encodes CDR1 GTSNPN and CDR2 SVGIG (reference sequence). The CDR3 has 13 residues. This chain's CDR3 is CAWSVWDSDTQYF. The CDR3 DNA reads as TGTGCCTGGAGTGTGTGGGACTCAGATACGCAGTATTTT.

The chain couples TRBV5-6 to TRBJ2-7; a weak D match, TRBD2 (6 bases). The CDR3 spans 12 residues. V was cut by 5 bases and J by 4 bases, with 10 bases left in between. CDR1 and CDR2 from the germline V gene are SGHDT and YYEEEE. Written as DNA, the CDR3 is TGTGCCAGCAGTATCGGGGGTTACGAGCAGTACTTC. Translated, it gives CASSIGGYEQYF.

V and J are TRBV4-1 and TRBJ2-1; tentatively, D is TRBD1 (6 bases). V dropped 2 bases and J dropped 3 bases, with 8 bases sitting between them. CDR3 length: 14 residues. CDR1 and CDR2 from the germline V gene are MGHRA and YSYEKL. The CDR3 here is CASSQWDNYNEQFF. CDR3 bases: TGCGCCAGCAGCCAATGGGACAACTACAATGAGCAGTTCTTC.

The V call is TRBV19, the J call TRBJ2-7, with TRBD2 matching over 12 bases. The length of the CDR3 is 14 residues. The J segment lost 5 bases and the V segment lost 5 bases, leaving 4 bases of the junction unmatched. The germline V gene has CDR1 LNHDA and CDR2 SQIVND (reference sequence). CDR3 loop: CASSHTSGRNEQYF. As DNA, the CDR3 is TGTGCCAGTAGTCACACTAGCGGGAGGAACGAGCAGTACTTC.

This clone showed up just a few times. The chain couples TRBV7-6 to TRBJ2-1; 8 bases agree with TRBD2. This CDR3 contains 15 residues. Looked up from germline, CDR1 is SGHVS and CDR2 is FNYEAQ. V dropped 5 bases and J dropped 4; count of bases not matched to a gene: 7. The CDR3 region is CASSPGGATYNEQFF. The CDR3 bases are TGTGCCAGCAGCCCCGGGGGGGCGACTTACAATGAGCAGTTCTTC.

J is TRBJ2-5 and V is TRBV7-8; D might be TRBD1 (6 bases). Gene TRBJ2-7 matches the end of the DNA better, so the J call may be wrong. CDR1 and CDR2 (germline): SGHVS, FQNEAQ. The CDR3 has 16 amino acids. The CDR3 DNA reads TGTGCCAGCAGCTTGGGGATTTGGGACACCGCCTACGAGCAGTACTTC. This codes for CASSLGIWDTAYEQYF.

The chain couples TRBV28 to TRBJ2-1; tentatively, D is TRBD1 or TRBD2 (5 bases each). This CDR3 comprises 13 residues. Trimming removed 3 bases at V and 7 bases at J, with 10 bases between. CDR1 and CDR2 from the germline V gene are MDHEN and SYDVKM. As DNA, the CDR3 is TGTGCCAGCAGTTTCCCGGGACGGAATGAGCAGTTCTTC. Translated, it gives CASSFPGRNEQFF. Looking up the rest from reference TRBV28 and TRBJ2-1 gives the full variable domain: DVKVTQSSRYLVKRTGEKVFLECVQDMDHENMFWYRQDPGLGLRLIYFSYDVKMKEKGDIPEGYSVSREKKERFSLILESASTNQTSMYLCASSFPGRNEQFFGPGTRLTVL.